This T cell receptor beta chain was recorded in a study of cytomegalovirus exposure and HLA in healthy donors (dated by TCRdb to the late 2010s). Study-wide context: A later analysis indicated that the 120 or so validation repertoires were generated on the platform also employed for the 700 or so repertoires of the first cohort. The study aimed to test whether signatures of past pathogen exposure could be identified by cataloging public T cell receptors. Besides the first cohort of approximately 710 subjects, a separate validation cohort made up of about 120 different subjects was used. To predict cytomegalovirus infection status, the study combined high-throughput TCR immunosequencing, statistical association of individual TCRs with disease status, and machine learning. Study-level results and caveats: The classifier was reported to diagnose cytomegalovirus status with high specificity and sensitivity in both the original cohort and the validation cohort. Of the cluster scores, 85% to 95% were above 0 in a later analysis, which found that TCRs clustered in the first cohort also tended to co-occur in the roughly 130 validation repertoires. A total of 150 or so TCR beta chains were listed by the study as associated with cytomegalovirus. While some public TCRs were present in many individuals, most TCR sequences turned up only very rarely across donors. The authors suggested that the approach could potentially be extended to other disease states and immunological phenotypes. A later analysis had no HLA typing for the validation cohort, so co-occurrence there was scored across all 120 repertoires. In vitro tests confirmed that a few of the cytomegalovirus-associated TCR beta chains recognize cytomegalovirus antigens.

This clone has just one count. What this receptor recognizes is not known. No base qualities exist here, and no much larger clone lies one base off it. The donors belonged to the validation cohort of 90 to 150 subjects, which was separate from the approximately 610-subject first cohort. The library was prepared using the immunoSEQ multiplex PCR assay. In the authors' own workflow: A statistical classification framework was built to diagnose cytomegalovirus status from the catalog of TCR beta chain sequences. TCRdb retrieved this table from immuneACCESS and kept in-frame rearrangements only. Not all clones are present; in checked studies, unresolved V genes account for under half, and no reason is known for the remainder. For V, J and clone size, that table is used; D and trimming come from the DNA. This sample comprises 82,000 or so clones, roughly 95% of them detected only once. The biggest ten clones account for approximately 0.69% of the sample.

The CDR3 numbers 16 residues from cysteine through phenylalanine. Kept here is only the CDR3 DNA, which spans 48 bases and is read in frame from base 1. The chain couples TRBV21-1 to TRBJ2-7; the tabulated D call, TRBD1, remains unverified against the DNA. TRBV21-1 is flagged as a pseudogene. Sequencing input: PBMCs. The clonotype comes from a woman in her late teens or twenties in good health and CMV-seronegative. The sequenced DNA: TGTGCCAGCAGCGGGGCCGGACAGGGGGTTTACTACGAGCAGTACTTC. Its protein product is CASSGAGQGVYYEQYF.